This T cell receptor beta chain comes out of a study of cytomegalovirus exposure and HLA in healthy donors. Study background: An earlier analysis found 110 million or so unique TCR beta sequences from about 190 million T cells. Study findings and constraints: One cluster of highly shared sequence variants probably arose as a sequencing artifact.

Of note for this clone: Its antigen is still unknown.

The CDR3 totals 14 residues. CDR1 and CDR2 (germline): KGHSH, LQKENI. V lost 0 bases and J lost 4, with 9 bases in between. Both 60 Vbeta primers and 13 Jbeta primers went into the PCR. Repertoires were generated with immunoSEQ multiplex PCR, while TCRdb's copy carries only in-frame clones and drops some. Here the sample spans some 120,000 clones, about 63% being singletons. The sequencing sample was made of PBMCs. The sequence came from a man aged 30 to 45 in good health and CMV-seropositive. The chain recombines TRBV18 with TRBJ1-2; D ambiguous. The CDR3 spells CASSPPSVVYGYTF. The CDR3 nucleotides read TGTGCCAGCTCACCACCGTCCGTAGTCTATGGCTACACCTTC.